Each of the 31 T cell receptor beta chains below was sequenced from the same sample in a study of T cell responses to AZD1222 COVID-19 vaccine. Only in-frame clones appear in the TCRdb table, and some are missing; sequencing was by immunoSEQ multiplex PCR. Among roughly 140,000 clones, about 91% were seen once, and the ten largest hold approximately 16%. The input for sequencing was peripheral blood, taken on day 0 of AZD1222 vaccination. Receptors originate from an adult in good health.

The rearrangement links TRBV5-1 to TRBJ1-1; D remains unclear. The V gene's germline CDR1 is SGHRS and CDR2 YFSETQ. V dropped 4 bases and J dropped 3 bases, with 13 bases sitting between them. The CDR3 covers 14 residues. The CDR3 region has the DNA TGCGCCAGCAGCCTAATGGACGGACACACTGAAGCTTTCTTT. It encodes CASSLMDGHTEAFF.

This chain connects TRBV7-3 to TRBJ1-3, with D perhaps TRBD1 (6 bases). The germline CDR1 and CDR2 sequences are SGHTA and FQGTGA. V was pared by 5 bases and J by 1 base, with 6 bases between. CDR3 length: 13 amino acids. The CDR3 sequence is CASSDRSGNTIYF. CDR3 in DNA: TGTGCCAGCAGCGACAGGTCTGGAAACACCATATATTTT.

The chain links TRBV4-3 to TRBJ2-2; possibly TRBD1 for D (5 bases). This CDR3 spans 15 amino acids. Germline CDR1 is LGHNA and CDR2 is YSLEER. The germline V and J ends were trimmed by 0 bases and 7 bases, with 12 bases remaining between them. The CDR3 DNA reads TGCGCCAGCAGCCAAGAGGCAGGGAAATTCGGGGAGCTGTTTTTT. Its protein is CASSQEAGKFGELFF.

The J gene is TRBJ1-6, the V gene TRBV12-3 or TRBV12-4; unclear D gene. This CDR3 has 13 residues. V was clipped by 1 base and J by 3 bases, with 1 base between them. The DNA of the CDR3 is TGTGCCAGCAGTTTAGACTATAATTCACCCCTCCACTTT. Encoded protein: CASSLDYNSPLHF.

The CDR3 DNA reads TGCAGCGTTGAAAACTATGGCTACACCTTC. Protein: CSVENYGYTF. The V gene is TRBV29-1, the J gene TRBJ1-2, with D unresolved. The V gene lost 2 bases and the J gene lost 2 bases, with 0 bases spanning the gap. This CDR3 has 10 amino acids. Germline V lookup: CDR1 SQVTM, CDR2 ANQGSEA.

This rearrangement joins TRBV10-3 to TRBJ1-1; D might be TRBD1 (5 bases). V shed 6 bases and J shed 0 bases, with 14 bases lying between them. CDR1 and CDR2 from the germline V gene are ENHRY and SYGVKD. This CDR3 has 15 amino acids. CDR3 sequence: CAIRDTRSLNTEAFF. DNA for the CDR3: TGTGCCATCAGGGACACCCGAAGTTTGAACACTGAAGCTTTCTTT.

This clone was recorded a few times. This chain joins TRBV7-9 and TRBJ1-4; 7 positions agree with TRBD1. Trimming at V came to 1 base and at J to 4 bases, leaving 12 bases not matched to a gene. Germline loops: CDR1 SEHNR, CDR2 FQNEAQ (reference sequence). This CDR3 has 18 residues. CDR3 sequence (DNA): TGTGCCAGCAGCTTAGGGCCGACAGGGACTAGCCTTAATGAAAAACTGTTTTTT. It encodes CASSLGPTGTSLNEKLFF.

The count of this clone is one. CDR3 in amino acids: CASSLKGGSDQPQHF. The CDR3 nucleotides are TGTGCCAGCAGCTTGAAAGGGGGCAGTGATCAGCCCCAGCATTTT. The chain links TRBV5-5 to TRBJ1-5, with 7 bases that match TRBD1. This CDR3 has 15 amino acids. The junction had 6 bases not matched to a gene; V was cut back by 1 base and J by 5 bases. CDR1 and CDR2 (germline): SGHKS, YYEKEE (reference sequence). The complete variable domain, with remaining parts taken from reference TRBV5-5 and TRBJ1-5, reads DAGVTQSPTHLIKTRGQQVTLRCSPISGHKSVSWYQQVLGQGPQFIFQYYEKEERGRGNFPDRFSARQFPNYSSELNVNALLLGDSALYLCASSLKGGSDQPQHFGDGTRLSIL.

This clone was observed a handful of times. The chain employs TRBV19 and TRBJ1-4; possible D gene TRBD1, 6 bases. The germline gives CDR1 LNHDA, CDR2 SQIVND (reference sequence). The CDR3 extends over 15 amino acids. The ends were cut back, 6 bases at V and 8 bases at J, with 19 bases in the middle. CDR3 coding DNA: TGTGCCAGTAGCCCCCCCTCCGGGGGGCGAGAAAAACTGTTTTTT. This encodes CASSPPSGGREKLFF.

V usage is TRBV19 and J usage is TRBJ2-3; 9 nucleotides line up with TRBD1. Trimming removed 5 bases from V and 4 bases from J; junction bases left unmatched: 4. The V gene's germline CDR1 is LNHDA and CDR2 SQIVND (reference sequence). This CDR3 is 14 amino acids long. The DNA for the CDR3 is TGTGCCAGTAGTCGACAGGGGGGTGCAGATACGCAGTATTTT. It specifies CASSRQGGADTQYF. Using reference TRBV19 and TRBJ2-3 for the parts outside the CDR3, the full variable domain is DGGITQSPKYLFRKEGQNVTLSCEQNLNHDAMYWYRQDPGQGLRLIYYSQIVNDFQKGDIAEGYSVSREKKESFPLTVTSAQKNPTAFYLCASSRQGGADTQYFGPGTRLTVL.

Points on this clone: An end of the junction differs from the germline gene, which may be a read error. This chain links TRBV24-1 with TRBJ1-2; perhaps TRBD1 as D (6 bases). The CDR3 spans 18 residues. Germline CDR1 KGHDR, CDR2 SFDVKD. The CDR3 sequence is CANSVPTVRTDVPFGYTF. As DNA, the CDR3 is TGTGCCAACAGTGTTCCGACGGTGCGGACAGATGTACCATTTGGCTACACCTTC.

The genes are TRBV4-3 and TRBJ1-3; 8 bases line up with TRBD1. The CDR3 runs 17 residues. Per the germline V gene, CDR1 is LGHNA and CDR2 is YSLEER. J lost 1 base, V lost 1 base, and 6 bases had no gene match. This CDR3 reads CASSQGQGLSSGNTIYF. DNA for the CDR3: TGCGCCAGCAGCCAAGGACAGGGGTTGAGTTCTGGAAACACCATATATTTT.

The chain couples TRBV5-4 to TRBJ1-2; perhaps TRBD1 as D (5 bases). Trimming removed 2 bases at V and 6 bases at J, with 14 bases between. This CDR3 region has 14 residues. The germline V gene has CDR1 SGHNT and CDR2 YYREEE (reference sequence). CDR3 amino acids: CASSLGRGSDGYTF. The DNA for the CDR3 is TGTGCCAGCAGCTTAGGAAGGGGTTCTGATGGCTACACCTTC.

This chain connects TRBV21-1 to TRBJ1-5. TRBV21-1 counts as a pseudogene. CDR3 size: 16 residues. Here the CDR3 reads CASSGGVRFSNQPQHF. CDR3 nucleotides: TGTGCCAGCAGCGGAGGGGTCCGGTTTAGCAATCAGCCCCAGCATTTT.

The gene calls are TRBV3-1 (or the pseudogene TRBV3-2) and TRBJ2-3; D perhaps matches TRBD1 (6 bases). Germline values: CDR1 LGHDT, CDR2 YNNKEL (reference sequence). The CDR3 extends over 14 amino acids. V lost 4 bases, J lost 2 bases, and 10 bases lay in between. The chain's CDR3 is CASSPTGTTDTQYF. The CDR3 DNA follows: TGTGCCAGCAGCCCGACAGGCACCACAGATACGCAGTATTTT.

J is TRBJ2-7 and V is TRBV3-1 (or the pseudogene TRBV3-2); D gene ambiguous. Trimming removed 1 base at V and 2 bases at J, with 24 bases between. Germline values: CDR1 LGHDT, CDR2 YNNKEL (reference sequence). The CDR3 has 19 amino acids. As DNA, the CDR3 is TGTGCCAGCAGCCAAGGCTTTCGTTCTCTGGGTCTTTATCCCTACGAGCAGTACTTC. Translation gives CASSQGFRSLGLYPYEQYF.

This chain joins TRBV28 and TRBJ1-2; D may be TRBD1 (5 bases). The CDR3 is made up of 14 amino acids. The germline V gene encodes CDR1 MDHEN and CDR2 SYDVKM. Trimming took off 2 bases at V and 7 bases at J, with 14 bases between the two ends. CDR3 in amino acids: CASSLTLNRGGYTF. The DNA for the CDR3 is TGTGCCAGCAGTTTAACGTTAAATAGGGGTGGCTACACCTTC.

This clone was seen once. CDR3: CASSAGGDYGYTF. The CDR3 region has the DNA TGCGCCAGCAGCGCAGGGGGCGACTATGGCTACACCTTC. The V and J genes are TRBV5-1 and TRBJ1-2, with 8 bases fitting TRBD1. In germline, CDR1 is SGHRS, CDR2 YFSETQ. The CDR3 sequence is 13 residues long. Losses at the gene ends were 4 bases for V and 3 bases for J; bases not matched to a gene: 2.

On this clone: Other DNA sequences in the same sample also yield this CDR3. The V and J genes are TRBV18 and TRBJ1-5; 12 bases line up with TRBD1. The CDR3 sequence is 15 residues long. V lost 4 bases and J lost 4; bases outside the gene matches: 2. Germline CDR1 KGHSH, CDR2 LQKENI. CDR3 protein: CASSRGQGANQPQHF. DNA of the CDR3: TGTGCCAGCTCACGGGGACAGGGGGCAAATCAGCCCCAGCATTTT.

This clone came up a few times. Here the CDR3 reads CASSWATGGQIMNTEAFF. The CDR3 DNA follows: TGCGCCAGCAGCTGGGCGACAGGGGGGCAGATAATGAACACTGAAGCTTTCTTT. The chain couples TRBV5-1 to TRBJ1-1; 9 bases fit TRBD1. Germline CDR1 SGHRS, CDR2 YFSETQ. The CDR3 runs to 18 residues. V gave up 3 bases and J gave up 0 bases; unmatched junction bases: 12.

The J gene is TRBJ1-4, the V gene TRBV18, with D maybe TRBD1 (5 bases). Germline assignment: CDR1 KGHSH and CDR2 LQKENI. V was cut by 0 bases and J by 1 base, with 6 bases left in between. CDR3 length: 15 amino acids. The CDR3 region is CASSPPRGTNEKLFF. The DNA for the CDR3 is TGTGCCAGCTCACCACCGAGGGGAACTAATGAAAAACTGTTTTTT.

The V and J genes are TRBV24-1 and TRBJ2-2; 10 nucleotides agree with TRBD1. This CDR3 spans 15 amino acids. The ends lost 7 bases at V and 3 bases at J; junction bases unmatched: 4. Germline assignment: CDR1 KGHDR and CDR2 SFDVKD. The CDR3 coding sequence is TGTGCCACCAGGCCGGGACAGGGGTACACCGGGGAGCTGTTTTTT. Amino acid sequence: CATRPGQGYTGELFF.

This clone was counted only a few times. V is TRBV28 and J is TRBJ1-2; tentative D call: TRBD1 (5 bases). This CDR3 is 13 amino acids long. The ends were cut back, 2 bases at V and 8 bases at J, with 12 bases in the middle. Germline-derived CDR1 and CDR2 are MDHEN and SYDVKM. CDR3 region: CASSLEGRLGYTF. Written as DNA, the CDR3 is TGTGCCAGCAGTTTAGAGGGGCGTCTGGGCTACACCTTC.

This clone was found many times. V usage is TRBV7-9 and J usage is TRBJ2-7, with D unresolved. From germline, CDR1 is SEHNR and CDR2 FQNEAQ (reference sequence). V shed 4 bases and J shed 3 bases, with 16 bases lying between them. The CDR3 spans 15 residues. CDR3: CASSSGDSSNYEQYF. Here the CDR3 DNA reads TGTGCCAGCAGCTCCGGCGATTCCTCTAACTACGAGCAGTACTTC.

The CDR3 reads CAWAGTRAFF. The CDR3 nucleotides are TGTGCCTGGGCCGGGACACGGGCTTTCTTT. The chain joins TRBV30 to TRBJ1-1; the D gene is possibly TRBD1 (6 bases). V was trimmed by 5 bases and J by 11 bases, leaving 12 bases between them. CDR3 length: 10 residues. Germline CDR1 GTSNPN, CDR2 SVGIG (reference sequence).

The J gene is TRBJ1-2, the V gene TRBV5-6; D remains unclear. Trimming stripped 0 bases from V and 2 bases from J, with 5 bases between. The CDR3 has 13 amino acids. The germline CDR1 and CDR2 sequences are SGHDT and YYEEEE. This CDR3 is CASSLDGNYGYTF. The CDR3 DNA sequence: TGTGCCAGCAGCTTGGACGGGAACTATGGCTACACCTTC.

The chain combines TRBV7-2 with TRBJ2-1; D possibly corresponds to TRBD2 (5 bases). CDR3 length: 13 amino acids. V lost 4 bases, J lost 10 bases, and 14 bases lay in between. Per the germline V gene, CDR1 is SGHTA and CDR2 is FQGNSA. CDR3 DNA sequence: TGTGCCAGCAGCTCCAGCCGGGAACCCGAGCAGTTCTTC. It is translated as CASSSSREPEQFF.

The J gene is TRBJ1-5, the V gene TRBV19; 10 nucleotides match TRBD1. Germline loops: CDR1 LNHDA, CDR2 SQIVND (reference sequence). V was pared by 7 bases and J by 4 bases, with 10 bases of the junction left unmatched. The CDR3 sequence is 16 residues long. The CDR3 here is CASTNTGQGVNQPQHF. The CDR3 region has the DNA TGTGCCAGTACAAATACCGGACAGGGGGTTAATCAGCCCCAGCATTTT.

The chain has TRBV5-4 and TRBJ2-1; 8 bases map to TRBD2. J was trimmed by 0 bases and V by 4 bases; bases with no gene match: 6. The CDR3 runs 16 residues. Germline V lookup: CDR1 SGHNT, CDR2 YYREEE (reference sequence). The CDR3 loop reads CASSNQLAASYNEQFF. CDR3 DNA sequence: TGTGCCAGCAGCAATCAACTAGCGGCCTCCTACAATGAGCAGTTCTTC.

The chain joins TRBV12-3 or TRBV12-4 to TRBJ1-5; D is ambiguous. CDR3 length equals 12 residues. Trimming took off 6 bases at V and 4 bases at J, with 7 bases between the two ends. The CDR3, as DNA: TGTGCCAGCAGAGGAGGGAATCAGCCCCAGCATTTT. Encoded protein: CASRGGNQPQHF.

This clone occurred a few times. This sequence joins TRBV4-1 and TRBJ2-7, with D perhaps matching TRBD1 (5 bases). This CDR3 has 15 amino acids. Between the trimmed V and J ends, which lost 8 bases and 2 bases, there was a span of 19 bases. Germline V CDR1 and CDR2: MGHRA, YSYEKL. The DNA of the CDR3 is TGCGCCAGCCGACAAATCACAGGCGGACCCTACGAGCAGTACTTC. Translating it yields CASRQITGGPYEQYF.